This TCR beta chain emerged from a study of blood T cells in healthy people across ages. A sample-barcoded 5' primer and a J-beta primer mix were used in a second PCR of roughly 6 to 11 cycles. TCRdb ran MiXCR on the 5' RACE reads and lists one entry per CDR3 protein. In the table there are about 650,000 distinct CDR3 sequences, about 30% of which are singletons. The CDR3 length is 12 residues. The germline V gene has CDR1 MGHDK and CDR2 SYGVNS. V shed 6 bases and J shed 2 bases, with 5 bases lying between them. Concerning this clonotype: A much bigger clone sits one base away, suggesting this may be a read error.

The sequencing sample was made of blood. The receptor comes from an elderly woman in good health. The chain carries TRBV25-1 and TRBJ1-3; D is uncertain. CDR3 coding DNA: TGTGCCAGCAGCATAGCTGGAAACACCATATATTTT. Translating gives CASSIAGNTIYF.